One sample yielded the 12 T cell receptor beta chains listed below, sequenced in a study of response to subunit inactivated influenza vaccine. TCRdb reanalysed the RT-PCR reads using MiXCR and keeps one entry per CDR3 protein. This table has 500,000 to 750,000 distinct CDR3 sequences, 14% appearing once. The specimen was PBMCs from blood, collected 11 to 12 days after vaccination. Source of these receptors: a man aged 45-65 years who received an inactivated influenza vaccine.

CDR3 residues: CSARETGREAFF. The CDR3 DNA follows: TGCAGTGCTAGAGAGACAGGCCGTGAAGCTTTCTTT. This chain uses TRBV20-1 with TRBJ1-1, with TRBD1 as a possible D gene (6 bases). The CDR3 runs to 12 residues. Germline lookup yields CDR1 DFQATT and CDR2 SNEGSKA (reference sequence). The V end was cut by 0 bases, the J end by 7 bases, with 9 bases between.

The chain uses TRBV19 and TRBJ2-7; TRBD1 aligns across 7 bases. This CDR3 contains 12 residues. V shed 6 bases, J shed 6 bases, and the junction held 5 bases outside the gene matches. Germline V gene lookup returns CDR1 LNHDA and CDR2 SQIVND (reference sequence). In DNA, the CDR3 is TGTGCCAGTAGAAAACAGGGGTCCGAGCAGTACTTC. Protein product: CASRKQGSEQYF.

This clonotype was detected many times. CDR3 protein: CASSYSITSSYEQYF. CDR3 sequence (DNA): TGTGCCAGCAGTTACTCGATAACAAGCTCCTACGAGCAGTACTTC. The J gene is TRBJ2-7, the V gene TRBV6-2 or TRBV6-3; D is unresolved. Germline V gene lookup returns CDR1 MNHEY and CDR2 SVGEGT. CDR3 length: 15 amino acids. Between the trimmed V and J ends, which lost 0 bases and 0 bases, there was a span of 9 bases.

This clonotype was counted only a few times. This chain uses TRBV5-1 with TRBJ2-1, with D tentatively TRBD2 (5 bases). CDR1 is SGHRS and CDR2 is YFSETQ in the germline V gene. Trimming took off 5 bases at V and 3 bases at J, with 12 bases between the two ends. The CDR3 has 14 residues. In DNA, the CDR3 is TGCGCCAGCAGTGAGGGCTTCCTCTACAATGAGCAGTTCTTC. Amino acids: CASSEGFLYNEQFF.

This clonotype was counted between two and nine times. The rearrangement uses TRBV7-2 and TRBJ1-2, with TRBD1 identical over 8 bases. This CDR3 contains 16 residues. Losses at the gene ends were 5 bases for V and 8 bases for J; bases not matched to a gene: 16. Germline V gene sequence: CDR1 SGHTA, CDR2 FQGNSA. As DNA, the CDR3 is TGTGCCAGCAGCCCGAGGACAGGGCCGGGGGTAAAGGGCTACACCTTC. The encoded protein is CASSPRTGPGVKGYTF.

This clonotype was picked up many times. The J gene is TRBJ2-3, the V gene TRBV4-3; D may correspond to TRBD1 or TRBD2 (6 bases each). CDR1 is LGHNA, CDR2 YSLEER, per germline. This CDR3 has 12 residues. In DNA form, the CDR3 reads TGCAGGAGGGGGACTCCACAAGATACGCAGTATTTT. Translated, it gives CRRGTPQDTQYF.

This clonotype has just a few counts. CDR3 sequence: CATSSQGQPDSPLHF. CDR3 sequence (DNA): TGTGCCACCAGCAGCCAGGGCCAGCCAGATTCACCCCTCCACTTT. V is TRBV15 and J is TRBJ1-6, with a weak D call TRBD1 (5 bases). The V and J ends lost 3 bases and 8 bases respectively, with 14 bases between them. The CDR3 spans 15 residues. Germline CDR1 LNHNV, CDR2 YYDKDF (reference sequence).

The genes are TRBV4-3 and TRBJ2-3; D gene uncertain. In germline, CDR1 is LGHNA, CDR2 YSLEER. This CDR3 spans 16 amino acids. V lost 5 bases to trimming and J lost 2 bases, with 17 bases between them. The CDR3 coding sequence is TGCGCCAGCAGCTCTATGTGGACGGAGTTCACAGATACGCAGTATTTT. Encoded protein: CASSSMWTEFTDTQYF.

The sample holds many counts of this clonotype. This chain uses TRBV5-1 with TRBJ2-3, with TRBD1 matching 7 bases. This CDR3 contains 16 residues. The V and J ends lost 4 bases and 0 bases, in that order; junction bases with no gene match: 8. Germline V gene lookup returns CDR1 SGHRS and CDR2 YFSETQ. The DNA of the CDR3 is TGCGCCAGCAGCCTAGGGACAGTCCCTAGCACAGATACGCAGTATTTT. This encodes CASSLGTVPSTDTQYF.

The rearrangement uses TRBV7-2 and TRBJ1-6; D uncertain. The CDR3 has 15 amino acids. V gave up 2 bases and J gave up 6 bases, with 11 bases separating them. The V gene's germline CDR1 is SGHTA and CDR2 FQGNSA. The CDR3 protein is CASSLYGQTNSPLHF. The CDR3 nucleotides are TGTGCCAGCAGCTTATACGGGCAGACTAATTCACCCCTCCACTTT.

This clonotype was seen more than once but under ten times. CDR3 DNA sequence: TGTGCCAGCAGCTCTACTATTGAGCAGTTCTTC. This translates into CASSSTIEQFF. The chain employs TRBV7-2 and TRBJ2-1; D remains ambiguous. The CDR3 totals 11 residues. Germline V gives CDR1 SGHTA, CDR2 FQGNSA. V lost 4 bases and J lost 9, with 7 bases in between.

This clonotype was seen at least ten times. The chain uses TRBV12-3 or TRBV12-4 and TRBJ1-1; TRBD1 matches at 9 bases. V shed 6 bases, J shed 11 bases, and the junction held 10 bases outside the gene matches. The length of the CDR3 is 13 residues. The DNA of the CDR3 is TGTGCCAGCAGCGAAACAGGGGGCGGAGTGGCTTTCTTT. Translation: CASSETGGGVAFF.